Shown below are 28 T cell receptor beta chains from a single sample sequenced in a study of lymphopenia after photon versus proton radiotherapy. Sequencing used immunoSEQ multiplex PCR; TCRdb keeps in-frame clones, though not all of them. Of about 40,000 clones in the sample, around 86% were seen once. The source was peripheral blood, collected from a patient treated with proton-based radiotherapy. The receptors shown here come from a woman in her 70s with pancreatic cancer.

The gene calls are TRBV7-9 and TRBJ2-7, with D hard to call. CDR1 is SEHNR, CDR2 FQNEAQ, per germline (reference sequence). The CDR3 covers 13 residues. Trimming took off 0 bases at V and 4 bases at J, with 7 bases between the two ends. The DNA of the CDR3 is TGTGCCAGCAGCTTAGCGGGATTTTACGAGCAGTACTTC. Its translation is CASSLAGFYEQYF.

The rearrangement links TRBV7-2 to TRBJ2-5; 7 positions match TRBD2. Germline assignment: CDR1 SGHTA and CDR2 FQGNSA. Unmatched junction bases numbered 11, after V lost 4 bases and J lost 0 bases. The CDR3 has 17 amino acids. The DNA for the CDR3 is TGTGCCAGCAGCTCAGCGGGACCGCCAAATTACCAAGAGACCCAGTACTTC. Protein: CASSSAGPPNYQETQYF.

The CDR3 loop reads CASSPAGVSSYNEQFF. The CDR3 DNA follows: TGTGCCAGCAGCCCAGCGGGAGTTAGCTCCTACAATGAGCAGTTCTTC. V gene TRBV28 combines with J gene TRBJ2-1, with TRBD2 matching 8 bases. Germline assignment: CDR1 MDHEN and CDR2 SYDVKM. With 6 bases clipped from V and 0 bases from J, the junction kept 7 bases outside the gene matches. This CDR3 is built from 16 residues.

The count of this clone is one. V usage is TRBV7-2 and J usage is TRBJ1-5; D unresolved. CDR3 size: 16 residues. V was clipped by 5 bases and J by 4 bases, with 18 bases between them. Germline values: CDR1 SGHTA, CDR2 FQGNSA. The CDR3 is CASSPEIGSGNQPQHF. DNA of the CDR3: TGTGCCAGCAGCCCGGAGATAGGGTCTGGAAATCAGCCCCAGCATTTT.

V is TRBV5-1 and J is TRBJ1-3; D unclear. This CDR3 comprises 14 residues. V dropped 4 bases and J dropped 0 bases, with 8 bases sitting between them. CDR1 and CDR2 from the germline V gene are SGHRS and YFSETQ. CDR3 residues: CASSARDSGNTIYF. The DNA for the CDR3 is TGCGCCAGCAGCGCCCGCGACTCTGGAAACACCATATATTTT.

This chain links TRBV2 with TRBJ1-5; TRBD1 agrees at 9 bases. V was clipped by 6 bases and J by 2 bases; unmatched bases: 8. Germline lookup yields CDR1 SNHLY and CDR2 FYNNEI. This CDR3 is built from 16 residues. The CDR3 loop is CASSSRDRVGNQPQHF. The CDR3 region has the DNA TGTGCCAGCAGCTCCCGGGACAGGGTTGGCAATCAGCCCCAGCATTTT.

This sequence joins TRBV7-3 and TRBJ2-3; 14 bases line up with TRBD2. The junction had 11 bases not matched to a gene; V was cut back by 5 bases and J by 4 bases. The germline gives CDR1 SGHTA, CDR2 FQGTGA. CDR3 length: 18 residues. CDR3: CASSRGLAGGDGPDTQYF. The CDR3 DNA sequence: TGTGCCAGCAGCCGTGGACTAGCGGGAGGTGACGGCCCAGATACGCAGTATTTT.

This clone has only one observation. The chain has TRBV28 and TRBJ1-4, with a weak D call TRBD1 (5 bases). Trimming left V 1 base short and J 0 bases short, with 9 bases between. The CDR3 is made up of 16 amino acids. Germline-derived CDR1 and CDR2 are MDHEN and SYDVKM. CDR3 loop: CASSLSGGATNEKLFF. CDR3 bases: TGTGCCAGCAGTTTATCGGGGGGGGCAACTAATGAAAAACTGTTTTTT. Full variable domain (missing parts from reference TRBV28 and TRBJ1-4): DVKVTQSSRYLVKRTGEKVFLECVQDMDHENMFWYRQDPGLGLRLIYFSYDVKMKEKGDIPEGYSVSREKKERFSLILESASTNQTSMYLCASSLSGGATNEKLFFGSGTQLSVL.

V and J are TRBV7-2 and TRBJ2-5; D may be TRBD2 (5 bases). The CDR3 length is 15 residues. V was clipped by 7 bases and J by 5 bases, with 20 bases between them. Germline loops: CDR1 SGHTA, CDR2 FQGNSA. The CDR3 DNA follows: TGTGCCAGCACCCCCCCTCCCGGGATGGGGGAGACCCAGTACTTC. Amino acids: CASTPPPGMGETQYF. Filled out from reference TRBV7-2 and TRBJ2-5, the complete variable domain reads GAGVSQSPSNKVTEKGKDVELRCDPISGHTALYWYRQSLGQGLEFLIYFQGNSAPDKSGLPSDRFSAERTGGSVSTLTIQRTQQEDSAVYLCASTPPPGMGETQYFGPGTRLLVL.

The count of this clone is one. The chain links TRBV5-1 to TRBJ2-5; 7 bases match TRBD1. Per germline, CDR1 SGHRS and CDR2 YFSETQ. This CDR3 comprises 16 residues. Trimming cost V 4 bases and J 7 bases; bases outside gene matches: 16. CDR3 region: CASSPHGQAPKGTQYF. The CDR3 nucleotides read TGCGCCAGCAGCCCGCATGGACAGGCCCCGAAAGGGACCCAGTACTTC.

J is TRBJ1-1 and V is TRBV19; 11 nucleotides align to TRBD1. The CDR3 runs 16 residues. Germline V gene lookup returns CDR1 LNHDA and CDR2 SQIVND (reference sequence). V gave up 6 bases and J gave up 1 base; unmatched junction bases: 7. DNA for the CDR3: TGTGCCAGTAGCCCAGGGACAGGGGGAACGAACACTGAAGCTTTCTTT. Translated: CASSPGTGGTNTEAFF.

This clone is medium-sized (0.01 to 0.1%) in the sample. The chain is built from TRBV5-1 and TRBJ2-1; 10 bases line up with TRBD2. Unmatched junction bases numbered 9, after V lost 4 bases and J lost 8 bases. The germline gives CDR1 SGHRS, CDR2 YFSETQ. CDR3 size: 15 residues. The CDR3 loop is CASSPEGTSVDEQFF. CDR3 DNA sequence: TGCGCCAGCAGCCCGGAGGGGACTAGCGTCGATGAGCAGTTCTTC.

There are a few counts of this clone. The chain carries TRBV7-9 and TRBJ2-3; TRBD1 might be the D (5 bases). CDR3 length equals 15 residues. Germline CDR1 is SEHNR and CDR2 is FQNEAQ (reference sequence). Trimming cost V 2 bases and J 2 bases, with 11 bases left between them. Here the CDR3 reads CASSLSSRATDTQYF. CDR3 bases: TGTGCCAGCAGCTTAAGTAGCAGGGCCACAGATACGCAGTATTTT. The entire variable domain, with the rest obtained from reference TRBV7-9 and TRBJ2-3, is as follows: DTGVSQNPRHKITKRGQNVTFRCDPISEHNRLYWYRQTLGQGPEFLTYFQNEAQLEKSRLLSDRFSAERPKGSFSTLEIQRTEQGDSAMYLCASSLSSRATDTQYFGPGTRLTVL.

The chain joins TRBV28 to TRBJ1-6, with TRBD1 matching over 7 bases. This CDR3 has 15 amino acids. Germline V CDR1 and CDR2: MDHEN, SYDVKM. J gave up 7 bases and V 4 bases, and 7 bases lay outside the gene matches. This chain's CDR3 is CASSSPDRRNSPLHF. The CDR3 nucleotides are TGTGCCAGCAGTTCCCCGGACAGGAGAAATTCACCCCTCCACTTT.

This clone was seen at least ten times. The V and J genes are TRBV7-2 and TRBJ2-1, with D unresolved. Per the germline V gene, CDR1 is SGHTA and CDR2 is FQGNSA. The V and J ends lost 2 bases and 4 bases respectively, with 3 bases between them. There are 12 residues in the CDR3. The CDR3 region has the DNA TGTGCCAGCAGCTTAAGGTACAATGAGCAGTTCTTC. As protein: CASSLRYNEQFF.

V usage is TRBV28 and J usage is TRBJ1-2; D call uncertain. This CDR3 spans 12 amino acids. Germline CDR1 and CDR2: MDHEN and SYDVKM. Deletions cut 3 bases from V and 3 bases from J, with 5 bases between. The CDR3 here is CASSFLDYGYTF. As DNA, the CDR3 is TGTGCCAGCAGTTTCCTCGACTATGGCTACACCTTC.

This clone was observed a single time. J is TRBJ1-1 and V is TRBV10-3; TRBD1 might be the D (6 bases). The CDR3 extends over 14 amino acids. The V end lost 2 bases, the J end lost 4 bases, and 11 bases lay between the germline ends. CDR1 is ENHRY and CDR2 is SYGVKD in the germline V gene. The CDR3 protein is CAISEQAGATEAFF. The DNA of the CDR3 is TGTGCCATCAGTGAGCAAGCAGGGGCCACTGAAGCTTTCTTT.

The gene calls are TRBV6-1 and TRBJ2-1, with 9 bases aligning to TRBD2. This CDR3 has 18 amino acids. The V gene's germline CDR1 is MNHNS and CDR2 SASEGT. Unmatched junction bases numbered 13, after V lost 1 base and J lost 6 bases. CDR3 DNA: TGTGCCAGCAGTGAAGTAAGGTGGGGCGGGAGGGCCTCCAATGAGCAGTTCTTC. This encodes CASSEVRWGGRASNEQFF.

The V and J genes are TRBV5-4 and TRBJ1-4; D gene uncertain. The CDR3 is made up of 15 amino acids. CDR1 SGHNT and CDR2 YYREEE come from the germline V gene (reference sequence). V gave up 4 bases and J gave up 2 bases, with 12 bases separating them. In DNA, the CDR3 is TGTGCCAGCAGCCTGACGGGAGGTACTAATGAAAAACTGTTTTTT. Protein product: CASSLTGGTNEKLFF.

The chain joins TRBV5-1 to TRBJ2-5, with unresolved D. CDR1 is SGHRS, CDR2 YFSETQ, per germline. Trimming took 1 base from V and 4 from J, leaving 5 bases between them. This CDR3 is built from 12 residues. The CDR3 nucleotides are TGCGCCAGCAGCTTGACTGGAGAGACCCAGTACTTC. The encoded protein is CASSLTGETQYF.

This chain uses TRBV7-9 with TRBJ1-5; a weak D match, TRBD1 (6 bases). Germline V lookup: CDR1 SEHNR, CDR2 FQNEAQ (reference sequence). V lost 3 bases, J lost 6 bases, and 15 bases lay in between. This CDR3 has 15 amino acids. In DNA form, the CDR3 reads TGTGCCAGCAGCTTTGGGGGGGGGCATTCTCAGCCCCAGCATTTT. Protein product: CASSFGGGHSQPQHF.

This clone was found a few times. The chain combines TRBV28 with TRBJ1-2; 7 positions match TRBD1. CDR3 size: 13 residues. J gave up 8 bases and V 8 bases, and 11 bases lay outside the gene matches. Germline values: CDR1 MDHEN, CDR2 SYDVKM. Here the CDR3 reads CASAPGQVGGYTF. CDR3 bases: TGTGCCAGCGCTCCCGGACAGGTCGGCGGCTACACCTTC.

This chain links TRBV28 with TRBJ1-5, with TRBD1 matching 7 bases. The CDR3 totals 17 residues. J was trimmed by 1 base and V by 3 bases; bases with no gene match: 9. The germline V gene has CDR1 MDHEN and CDR2 SYDVKM. The CDR3 is CASSFPGTVKSNQPQHF. The CDR3 coding sequence is TGTGCCAGCAGTTTCCCAGGGACAGTTAAGAGCAATCAGCCCCAGCATTTT.

The gene calls are TRBV5-1 and TRBJ1-3, with D possibly matching TRBD1 (6 bases). This CDR3 comprises 16 residues. Germline V gene sequence: CDR1 SGHRS, CDR2 YFSETQ. Between the trimmed V and J ends, which lost 4 bases and 4 bases, there was a span of 18 bases. DNA for the CDR3: TGCGCCAGCAGCCGGGACAATGCAGGGAGAGGAAACACCATATATTTT. Residues: CASSRDNAGRGNTIYF. Full variable domain (outside the CDR3, taken from reference TRBV5-1 and TRBJ1-3): KAGVTQTPRYLIKTRGQQVTLSCSPISGHRSVSWYQQTPGQGLQFLFEYFSETQRNKGNFPGRFSGRQFSNSRSEMNVSTLELGDSALYLCASSRDNAGRGNTIYFGEGSWLTVV.

This rearrangement joins TRBV30 to TRBJ1-3; D unresolved. Germline assignment: CDR1 GTSNPN and CDR2 SVGIG (reference sequence). Trimming took off 5 bases at V and 1 base at J, with 9 bases between the two ends. The CDR3 runs 13 residues. CDR3 residues: CAWGKGSGNTIYF. CDR3 in DNA: TGTGCCTGGGGGAAGGGTTCTGGAAACACCATATATTTT.

This chain uses TRBV19 with TRBJ1-2, with D perhaps matching TRBD1 (5 bases). Per germline, CDR1 LNHDA and CDR2 SQIVND (reference sequence). This CDR3 has 15 residues. Trimming removed 1 base at V and 4 bases at J, with 13 bases between. The CDR3 coding sequence is TGTGCCAGTAGTATAGCCCACGGGGCGGGCTATGGCTACACCTTC. This gives the protein CASSIAHGAGYGYTF.

The CDR3 bases are TGTGCCAGCAGTTCCTCCGGGACTGCAAGCTCCTACGAGCAGTACTTC. This codes for CASSSSGTASSYEQYF. The rearrangement joins TRBV27 to TRBJ2-7, with D tentatively TRBD2 (6 bases). CDR1 MNHEY and CDR2 SMNVEV come from the germline V gene (reference sequence). Trimming left V 4 bases short and J 0 bases short, with 16 bases between. The CDR3 has 16 amino acids.

The rearrangement uses TRBV30 and TRBJ1-2; TRBD1 agrees at 10 bases. CDR1 is GTSNPN, CDR2 SVGIG, per germline (reference sequence). V lost 4 bases, J lost 3 bases, and 5 bases stayed unmatched. The CDR3 totals 14 residues. CDR3 amino acids: CAWIRDRGDYGYTF. The CDR3 nucleotides read TGTGCCTGGATCCGGGACAGGGGCGACTATGGCTACACCTTC.